The clone carrying this T cell receptor beta chain was recorded many times. The entry originates in a study of Graves' ophthalmopathy and Graves' hyperthyroidism. Researchers took RNA transcripts and amplified TCR beta CDR3 regions from them. The authors performed first-round RT-PCR with HTBI primers and then a second-round multiplex PCR. TCRdb re-derived calls from the multiplex PCR reads in MiXCR, one entry per CDR3 protein. Seen here are over 150,000 distinct CDR3 sequences, over 35% observed once, and the top ten hold approximately 5.5%. The sample comprised peripheral blood. This clonotype originated in a woman aged 40 to 50 with Graves' ophthalmopathy.

The CDR3: CASSPRREAGTEAFF. Written as DNA, the CDR3 is TGTGCCAGCTCACCCCGAAGAGAGGCGGGCACTGAAGCTTTCTTT. This chain links TRBV18 with TRBJ1-1; D gene ambiguous. Germline V gene sequence: CDR1 KGHSH, CDR2 LQKENI. This CDR3 is 15 amino acids long. The V and J ends lost 3 bases and 4 bases respectively, with 15 bases between them.